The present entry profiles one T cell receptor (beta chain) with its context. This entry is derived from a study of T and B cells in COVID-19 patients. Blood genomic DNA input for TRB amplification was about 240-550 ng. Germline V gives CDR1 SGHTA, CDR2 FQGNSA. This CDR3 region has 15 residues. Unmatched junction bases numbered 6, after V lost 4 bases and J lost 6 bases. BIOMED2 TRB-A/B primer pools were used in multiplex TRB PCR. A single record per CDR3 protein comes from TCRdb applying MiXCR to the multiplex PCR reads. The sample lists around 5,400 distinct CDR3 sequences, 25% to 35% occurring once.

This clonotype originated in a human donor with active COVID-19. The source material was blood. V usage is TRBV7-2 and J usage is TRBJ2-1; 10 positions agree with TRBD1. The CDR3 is CASSWDRGRINEQFF. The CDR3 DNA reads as TGTGCCAGCAGCTGGGACAGGGGTAGGATCAATGAGCAGTTCTTC.